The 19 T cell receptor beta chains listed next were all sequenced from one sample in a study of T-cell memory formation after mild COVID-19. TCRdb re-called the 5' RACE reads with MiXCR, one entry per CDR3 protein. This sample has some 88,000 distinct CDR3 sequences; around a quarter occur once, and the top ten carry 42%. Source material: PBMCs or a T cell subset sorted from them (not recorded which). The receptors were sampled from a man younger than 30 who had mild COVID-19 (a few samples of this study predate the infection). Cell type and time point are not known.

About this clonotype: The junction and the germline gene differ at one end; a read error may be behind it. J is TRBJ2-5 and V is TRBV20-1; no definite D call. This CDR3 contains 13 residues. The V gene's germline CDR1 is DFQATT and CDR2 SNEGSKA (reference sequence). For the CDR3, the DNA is TGCAGTGCCAGAGCTAGAAACCAAGAGACCCAGTACTTC. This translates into CSARARNQETQYF.

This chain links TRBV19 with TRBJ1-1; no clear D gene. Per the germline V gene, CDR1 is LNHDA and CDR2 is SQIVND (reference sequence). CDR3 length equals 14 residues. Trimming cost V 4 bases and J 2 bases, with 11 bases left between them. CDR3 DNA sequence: TGTGCCAGTAGTAATTTCTTCCGAAACACTGAAGCTTTCTTT. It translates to CASSNFFRNTEAFF.

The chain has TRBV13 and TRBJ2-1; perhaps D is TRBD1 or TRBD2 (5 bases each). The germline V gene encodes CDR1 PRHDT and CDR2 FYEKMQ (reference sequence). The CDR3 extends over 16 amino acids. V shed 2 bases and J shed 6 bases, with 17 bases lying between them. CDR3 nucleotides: TGTGCCAGCAGCTTATGGGGACGCCTGTCCGGCAATGAGCAGTTCTTC. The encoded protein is CASSLWGRLSGNEQFF.

The CDR3 region has the DNA TGTGCCAGCAGACTAGCGGGGCTTAGCACAGATACGCAGTATTTT. As protein: CASRLAGLSTDTQYF. The chain combines TRBV6-5 with TRBJ2-3, with 10 bases that match TRBD2. This CDR3 spans 15 amino acids. Trimming removed 6 bases from V and 0 bases from J; junction bases left unmatched: 3. Germline CDR1 MNHEY, CDR2 SVGAGI.

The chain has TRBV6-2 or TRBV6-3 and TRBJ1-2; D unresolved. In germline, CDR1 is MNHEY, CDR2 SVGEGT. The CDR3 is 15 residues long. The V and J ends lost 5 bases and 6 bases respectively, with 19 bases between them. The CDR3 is CASSLLAGVSHGYTF. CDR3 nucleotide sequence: TGTGCCAGCAGTCTCCTCGCCGGGGTCTCACATGGCTACACCTTC.

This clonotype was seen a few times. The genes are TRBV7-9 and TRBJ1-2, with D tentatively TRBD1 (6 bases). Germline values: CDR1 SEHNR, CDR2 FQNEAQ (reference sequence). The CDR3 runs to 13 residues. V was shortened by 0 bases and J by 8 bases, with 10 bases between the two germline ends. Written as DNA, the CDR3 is TGTGCCAGCAGCTTAGCTGGGGGGCAAGGCTACACCTTC. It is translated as CASSLAGGQGYTF.

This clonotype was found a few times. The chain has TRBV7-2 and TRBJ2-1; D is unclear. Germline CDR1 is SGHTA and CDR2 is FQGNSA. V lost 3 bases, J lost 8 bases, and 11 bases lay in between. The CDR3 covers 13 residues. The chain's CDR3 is CASSFGPSDEQFF. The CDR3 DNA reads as TGTGCCAGCAGCTTTGGGCCTTCGGATGAGCAGTTCTTC.

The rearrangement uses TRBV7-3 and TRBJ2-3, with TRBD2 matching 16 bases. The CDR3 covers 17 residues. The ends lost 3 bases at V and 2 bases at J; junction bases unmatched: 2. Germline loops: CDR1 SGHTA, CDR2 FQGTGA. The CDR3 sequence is CASSLGLAGGHTDTQYF. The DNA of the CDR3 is TGTGCCAGCAGCTTGGGACTAGCGGGGGGGCACACAGATACGCAGTATTTT.

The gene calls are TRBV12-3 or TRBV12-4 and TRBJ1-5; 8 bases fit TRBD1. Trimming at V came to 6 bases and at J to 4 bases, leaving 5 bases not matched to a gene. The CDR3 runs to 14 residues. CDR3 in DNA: TGTGCCAGCAGCTGGACAGGGCTTAATCAGCCCCAGCATTTT. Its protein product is CASSWTGLNQPQHF.

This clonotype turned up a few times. The CDR3 loop is CASSLGGLGTSEQYF. The CDR3 bases are TGCGCCAGCAGCTTGGGAGGGCTCGGGACCAGCGAGCAGTACTTC. The rearrangement joins TRBV5-1 to TRBJ2-7, with D perhaps TRBD1 or TRBD2 (5 bases each). Trimming took 0 bases from V and 6 from J, leaving 16 bases between them. The V gene's germline CDR1 is SGHRS and CDR2 YFSETQ. This CDR3 contains 15 residues.

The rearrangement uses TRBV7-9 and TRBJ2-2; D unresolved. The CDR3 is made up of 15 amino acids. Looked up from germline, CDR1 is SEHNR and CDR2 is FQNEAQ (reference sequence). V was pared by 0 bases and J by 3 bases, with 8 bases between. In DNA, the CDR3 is TGTGCCAGCAGCTTAGCGGCTAGGCACACCGGGGAGCTGTTTTTT. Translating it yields CASSLAARHTGELFF.

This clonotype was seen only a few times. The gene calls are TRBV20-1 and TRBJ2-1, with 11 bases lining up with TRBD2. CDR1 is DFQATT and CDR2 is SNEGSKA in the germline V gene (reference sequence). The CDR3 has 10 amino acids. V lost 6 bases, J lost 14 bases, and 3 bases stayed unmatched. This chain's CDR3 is CSAGTSGEFF. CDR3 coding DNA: TGCAGTGCGGGGACTAGCGGAGAGTTCTTC.

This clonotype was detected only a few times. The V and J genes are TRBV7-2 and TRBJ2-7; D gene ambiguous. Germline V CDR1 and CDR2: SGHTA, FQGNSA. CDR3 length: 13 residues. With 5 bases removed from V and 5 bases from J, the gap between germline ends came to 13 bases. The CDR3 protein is CASSPTPRHEQYF. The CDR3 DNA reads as TGTGCCAGCAGCCCGACCCCGCGTCACGAGCAGTACTTC.

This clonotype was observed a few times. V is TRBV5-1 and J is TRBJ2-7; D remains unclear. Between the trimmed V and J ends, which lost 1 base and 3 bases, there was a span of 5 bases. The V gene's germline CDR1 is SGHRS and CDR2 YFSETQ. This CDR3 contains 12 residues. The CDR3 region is CASSLNLYEQYF. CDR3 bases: TGCGCCAGCAGCTTGAACCTCTACGAGCAGTACTTC.

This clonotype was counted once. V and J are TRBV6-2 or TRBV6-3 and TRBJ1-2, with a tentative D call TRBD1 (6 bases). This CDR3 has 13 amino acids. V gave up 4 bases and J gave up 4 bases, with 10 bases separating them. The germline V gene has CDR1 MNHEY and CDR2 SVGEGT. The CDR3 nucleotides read TGTGCCAGCAGTTCCCGGACAGCCTATGGCTACACCTTC. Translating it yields CASSSRTAYGYTF.

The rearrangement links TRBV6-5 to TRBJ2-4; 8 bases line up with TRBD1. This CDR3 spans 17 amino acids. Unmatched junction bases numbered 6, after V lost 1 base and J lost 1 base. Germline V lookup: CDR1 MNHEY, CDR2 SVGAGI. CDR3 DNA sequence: TGTGCCAGCAGTTACTATAGGACAGGGCACGCCAAAAACATTCAGTACTTC. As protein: CASSYYRTGHAKNIQYF.

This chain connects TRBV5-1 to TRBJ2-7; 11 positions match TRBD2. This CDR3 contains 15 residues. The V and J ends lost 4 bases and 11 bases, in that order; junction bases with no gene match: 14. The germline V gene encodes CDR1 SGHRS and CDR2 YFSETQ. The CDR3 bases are TGCGCCAGCAGCCCGGGGACTAGCGGAACACTCAGGGAGTACTTC. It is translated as CASSPGTSGTLREYF.

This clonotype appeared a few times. CDR3 sequence reads: CASSLPKLPRSGAGELFF. CDR3 nucleotide sequence: TGTGCCAGCAGCTTGCCCAAGCTGCCTAGGTCGGGTGCCGGGGAGCTGTTTTTT. The chain employs TRBV7-8 and TRBJ2-2, with D hard to call. The CDR3 contains 18 residues. The V gene's germline CDR1 is SGHVS and CDR2 FQNEAQ. With 3 bases removed from V and 6 bases from J, the gap between germline ends came to 23 bases.

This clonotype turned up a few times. The CDR3 region has the DNA TGTGCCAGCAGCATCGCCGGGACAGGGACCGAGACCCAGTACTTC. Residues: CASSIAGTGTETQYF. The chain employs TRBV12-3 or TRBV12-4 and TRBJ2-5; 9 bases are shared with TRBD1. J was trimmed by 5 bases and V by 6 bases; bases with no gene match: 10. This CDR3 is built from 15 residues.